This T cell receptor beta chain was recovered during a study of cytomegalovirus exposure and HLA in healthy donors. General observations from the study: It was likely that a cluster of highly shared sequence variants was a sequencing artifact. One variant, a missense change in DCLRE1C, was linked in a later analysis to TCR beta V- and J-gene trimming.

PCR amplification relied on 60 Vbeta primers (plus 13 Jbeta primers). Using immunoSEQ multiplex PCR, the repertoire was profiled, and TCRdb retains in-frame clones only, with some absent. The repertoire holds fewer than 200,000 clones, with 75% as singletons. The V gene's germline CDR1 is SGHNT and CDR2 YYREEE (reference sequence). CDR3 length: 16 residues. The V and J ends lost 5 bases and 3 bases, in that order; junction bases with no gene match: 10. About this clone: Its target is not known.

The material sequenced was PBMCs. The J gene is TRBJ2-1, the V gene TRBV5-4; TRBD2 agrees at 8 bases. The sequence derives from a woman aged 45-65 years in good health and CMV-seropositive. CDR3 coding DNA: TGTGCCAGCAGTTCTAAGGAGGGGACTAGCTACAATGAGCAGTTCTTC. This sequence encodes CASSSKEGTSYNEQFF.